The next 22 T cell receptor beta chains were all read from a single sample in a study of shared clonotypes between healthy human individuals. Selected positively for CCR7 and CD45RO-negative, naive CD8 cells excluded terminally differentiated effector memory CD45RA+ cells. The protocol was immunoSEQ multiplex PCR, while the TCRdb copy is restricted to in-frame clones and leaves out a portion. This sample has some 2 million clones, with approximately 94% found just once. The sample taken for sequencing was naive CD8+ T cells sorted from blood. All receptors derive from a man between 18 and 35 years old in good health.

The V gene is TRBV7-9, the J gene TRBJ2-5, with TRBD2 matching over 10 bases. Germline trimming cut 5 bases from V and 5 bases from J; bases unmatched to any gene: 5. CDR1 and CDR2 (germline): SEHNR, FQNEAQ (reference sequence). The CDR3 length is 14 residues. The DNA for the CDR3 is TGTGCCAGCAGCCCGACTAGCGGGTGGGAGACCCAGTACTTC. Translating it yields CASSPTSGWETQYF.

Details on this clone: This could be a read error, since a much larger clone is one nucleotide away. The J gene is TRBJ2-7, the V gene TRBV25-1; no reliable D call. Germline lookup yields CDR1 MGHDK and CDR2 SYGVNS. Trimming left V 4 bases short and J 3 bases short, with 4 bases between. The CDR3 has 11 amino acids. CDR3 DNA: TGTGCCAGCAGTGCCCTCTACGAGCAGTACTTC. This sequence encodes CASSALYEQYF.

The V gene is TRBV5-1, the J gene TRBJ2-1; D tentatively fits TRBD1 or TRBD2 (6 bases each). The CDR3 runs 15 residues. CDR1 is SGHRS, CDR2 YFSETQ, per germline. Trimming took off 4 bases at V and 1 base at J, with 12 bases between the two ends. CDR3 loop: CASSLEGDSYNEQFF. Here the CDR3 DNA reads TGCGCCAGCAGCCTGGAGGGGGATTCCTACAATGAGCAGTTCTTC.

This chain joins TRBV11-2 and TRBJ2-5, with D perhaps TRBD2 (5 bases). V gave up 5 bases and J gave up 2 bases, with 15 bases separating them. The CDR3 extends over 15 amino acids. Germline CDR1 SGHAT, CDR2 FQNNGV. The CDR3 region is CASSVLGGLQETQYF. Written as DNA, the CDR3 is TGTGCCAGCAGCGTCCTTGGCGGGTTGCAAGAGACCCAGTACTTC.

On this clone itself: Other DNA variants within this sample encode the same CDR3. The chain uses TRBV4-1 and TRBJ1-2; D may be TRBD1 (5 bases). V gave up 0 bases and J gave up 4 bases, with 6 bases separating them. The CDR3 is 13 amino acids. Germline lookup yields CDR1 MGHRA and CDR2 YSYEKL. As DNA, the CDR3 is TGCGCCAGCAGCCAAGATGGGGGCTATGGCTACACCTTC. Amino acids: CASSQDGGYGYTF.

This chain joins TRBV6-6 and TRBJ2-3; D unresolved. CDR1 is MNHNY, CDR2 SVGAGI, per germline (reference sequence). This CDR3 is 12 amino acids long. The germline V and J ends were trimmed by 4 bases and 4 bases, with 6 bases remaining between them. The CDR3 nucleotides are TGTGCCAGCAGTTTTTATGCAGATACGCAGTATTTT. This gives the protein CASSFYADTQYF.

The chain couples TRBV28 to TRBJ2-7; 8 bases line up with TRBD1. V lost 4 bases, J lost 2 bases, and 7 bases stayed unmatched. Germline CDR1 reads MDHEN; CDR2 reads SYDVKM. The CDR3 consists of 15 residues. The CDR3 bases are TGTGCCAGCAGTTGGGACAGGACGTCGACCTACGAGCAGTACTTC. Protein: CASSWDRTSTYEQYF.

J is TRBJ1-1 and V is TRBV9; D is undetermined. Germline CDR1 and CDR2: SGDLS and YYNGEE. Trimming removed 0 bases from V and 7 bases from J, with 13 bases in between. The CDR3 is 14 amino acids. The CDR3 loop is CASSVDGGRDEAFF. The CDR3 DNA reads TGTGCCAGCAGCGTAGACGGAGGACGGGATGAAGCTTTCTTT.

CDR3 residues: CASSQAPVTGELFF. The CDR3 DNA follows: TGCGCCAGCAGCCAAGCCCCGGTAACCGGGGAGCTGTTTTTT. This sequence joins TRBV4-1 and TRBJ2-2, with no clear D. The V and J ends lost 1 base and 5 bases respectively, with 8 bases between them. This CDR3 spans 14 amino acids. CDR1 is MGHRA, CDR2 YSYEKL, per germline.

On this clone: Other nucleotide sequences from this sample produce the same CDR3. This rearrangement joins TRBV5-1 to TRBJ1-2; no clear D. V lost 0 bases to trimming and J lost 7 bases, with 13 bases between them. This CDR3 is 14 amino acids long. From germline, CDR1 is SGHRS and CDR2 YFSETQ. DNA for the CDR3: TGCGCCAGCAGCTTGGCTGGCTTTTTGGGTGGCTACACCTTC. Translating it yields CASSLAGFLGGYTF.

The rearrangement links TRBV11-2 to TRBJ2-5; no clear D gene. Trimming left V 5 bases short and J 5 bases short, with 12 bases between. Germline V gene data show CDR1 as SGHAT and CDR2 as FQNNGV. This CDR3 is built from 13 residues. The CDR3: CASSHQELETQYF. CDR3 coding DNA: TGTGCCAGCAGCCACCAGGAGCTGGAGACCCAGTACTTC.

This chain links TRBV29-1 with TRBJ1-2; D uncertain. This CDR3 contains 13 residues. Trimming pared 7 bases from V and 12 bases from J, leaving 24 bases between. Germline V CDR1 and CDR2: SQVTM, ANQGSEA. CDR3 sequence: CSASDPYSYLHTF. The DNA of the CDR3 is TGCAGCGCTTCGGACCCTTATTCGTATCTCCACACCTTC.

The V gene is TRBV19, the J gene TRBJ2-1; TRBD2 agrees at 9 bases. CDR1 is LNHDA, CDR2 SQIVND, per germline (reference sequence). CDR3 size: 16 residues. V shed 3 bases and J 9 bases; nucleotides not matched to a gene: 12. CDR3 nucleotide sequence: TGTGCCAGTAGTATGAGTGGTAGCGGGAGTGGGGGTGAGCAGTTCTTC. Protein sequence: CASSMSGSGSGGEQFF.

V and J are TRBV5-4 and TRBJ2-5; 7 bases align to TRBD2. V trimming: 6 bases; J trimming: 8 bases; junction bases outside the gene matches: 10. CDR1 SGHNT and CDR2 YYREEE come from the germline V gene (reference sequence). This CDR3 has 13 residues. CDR3 residues: CASTAGEQLTQYF. The CDR3 DNA follows: TGTGCCAGCACCGCGGGGGAACAACTTACCCAGTACTTC.

The V call is TRBV30, the J call TRBJ2-7; 8 positions agree with TRBD1. The CDR3 contains 13 residues. Germline V gene lookup returns CDR1 GTSNPN and CDR2 SVGIG (reference sequence). V lost 5 bases, J lost 7 bases, and 10 bases stayed unmatched. This CDR3 reads CAWAPPGQAEQYF. CDR3 sequence (DNA): TGTGCCTGGGCCCCCCCGGGACAGGCGGAGCAGTACTTC.

This clone came up a few times. The chain recombines TRBV7-9 with TRBJ2-1; weak D call: TRBD2 (5 bases). This CDR3 is built from 11 residues. V lost 6 bases and J lost 10, with 10 bases in between. CDR1 and CDR2 (germline): SEHNR, FQNEAQ (reference sequence). CDR3 region: CASRSGEEQFF. The CDR3 region has the DNA TGTGCCAGCAGGTCCGGGGAAGAGCAGTTCTTC. Supplemented by reference TRBV7-9 and TRBJ2-1, the full variable domain reads DTGVSQNPRHKITKRGQNVTFRCDPISEHNRLYWYRQTLGQGPEFLTYFQNEAQLEKSRLLSDRFSAERPKGSFSTLEIQRTEQGDSAMYLCASRSGEEQFFGPGTRLTVL.

J is TRBJ2-5 and V is TRBV10-1; D is possibly TRBD1 or TRBD2 (5 bases each). Trimming took 2 bases from V and 0 from J, leaving 16 bases between them. CDR3 length: 17 amino acids. Per the germline V gene, CDR1 is WNHNN and CDR2 is SYGVQD (reference sequence). CDR3 bases: TGCGCCAGCAGTGAGGGACCGGGACCCAGGTACCAAGAGACCCAGTACTTC. It codes for CASSEGPGPRYQETQYF.

This clone was observed a few times. V and J are TRBV5-6 and TRBJ1-6, with unresolved D. The germline V and J ends were trimmed by 2 bases and 6 bases, with 18 bases remaining between them. Germline CDR1 and CDR2: SGHDT and YYEEEE. The CDR3 consists of 17 residues. In DNA, the CDR3 is TGTGCCAGCAGCTTTCGGCGGCAGTATAGTCCTAATTCACCCCTCCACTTT. Translating it yields CASSFRRQYSPNSPLHF.

The chain carries TRBV10-2 and TRBJ2-5; D is possibly TRBD1 or TRBD2 (5 bases each). Trimming took 7 bases from V and 7 from J, leaving 19 bases between them. CDR1 is WSHSY, CDR2 SAAADI, per germline. This CDR3 region has 14 residues. CDR3 bases: TGCGCCAGCAACGAGGGCGAGGGGCGCCTGACCCAGTACTTC. Translated: CASNEGEGRLTQYF.

The chain is built from TRBV10-3 and TRBJ2-1; TRBD2 matches 8 bases. The germline V gene encodes CDR1 ENHRY and CDR2 SYGVKD. V shed 8 bases and J 7 bases; nucleotides not matched to a gene: 10. The CDR3 is 14 residues long. The CDR3 nucleotides are TGTGCCATCGGCGGTATTAGCGGGATAAATGAGCAGTTCTTC. Its protein product is CAIGGISGINEQFF.

The CDR3 sequence: CASSFYLGNYNEQFF. In DNA form, the CDR3 reads TGTGCCAGCAGCTTCTACTTGGGCAACTACAATGAGCAGTTCTTC. This chain connects TRBV11-2 to TRBJ2-1; D gene ambiguous. Trimming shortened V by 3 bases and J by 3 bases, and 12 bases separated the two germline ends. CDR1 is SGHAT and CDR2 is FQNNGV in the germline V gene. This CDR3 has 15 amino acids.

This clone appeared a few times. V is TRBV4-1 and J is TRBJ1-3, with 7 bases identical to TRBD1. V gave up 4 bases and J gave up 0 bases; unmatched junction bases: 9. CDR3 length: 17 amino acids. CDR1 is MGHRA and CDR2 is YSYEKL in the germline V gene. CDR3 sequence (DNA): TGCGCCAGCAGCCCGCTGACAGGGACCGTCTCTGGAAACACCATATATTTT. Its translation is CASSPLTGTVSGNTIYF.